Listed below are T cell receptor beta chains from one sample, sequenced in a study of blood T cell repertoires in COVID-19. Sequencing used immunoSEQ multiplex PCR; TCRdb keeps in-frame clones, though not all of them. This table holds some 190,000 clones, around 86% found once. The specimen sequenced was PBMCs or T cells enriched from blood (not recorded which). Every receptor here comes from a woman between 40 and 55 years old in a cohort exposed to, infected with or recovered from COVID-19 (not recorded which). CDR3s include the opening cysteine and the closing phenylalanine or tryptophan. A D gene is named only where the DNA matches it firmly. Clone size is shown for a subset of rows, as once, few, many or a class of expanded clone.

clone size	V gene	D gene	J gene	CDR3 length	CDR3 protein	CDR3 DNA
few	TRBV19	-	TRBJ1-1	15	CASSLRKDSSEEAFF	TGTGCCAGTAGCCTTCGAAAGGACTCCTCTGAGGAAGCTTTCTTT
-	TRBV5-1	TRBD1	TRBJ1-5	16	CASSPTGPYSNQPQHF	TGCGCCAGCAGTCCGACAGGGCCTTATAGCAATCAGCCCCAGCATTTT
-	TRBV11-1	-	TRBJ2-3	15	CASSLRRGGTDTQYF	TGTGCCAGCAGCTTACGAAGGGGTGGCACAGATACGCAGTATTTT
-	TRBV4-1	TRBD1	TRBJ1-1	15	CASSPGQGLGTEAFF	TGCGCCAGCAGCCCAGGACAGGGGTTGGGCACTGAAGCTTTCTTT
-	TRBV10-2	TRBD1	TRBJ1-5	13	CAGGQGAGQPQHF	TGCGCCGGCGGACAGGGGGCCGGACAGCCCCAGCATTTT
-	TRBV2	-	TRBJ1-1	14	CASSEIPMNTEAFF	TGTGCCAGCAGTGAAATCCCTATGAACACTGAAGCTTTCTTT
-	TRBV11-2	-	TRBJ1-4	15	CASSLWGGRNEKLFF	TGTGCCAGCAGCCTATGGGGGGGGCGAAATGAAAAACTGTTTTTT
-	TRBV28	TRBD1	TRBJ1-1	14	CASRVTGVNTEAFF	TGTGCCAGCAGGGTGACAGGGGTGAACACTGAAGCTTTCTTT
-	TRBV3-1/TRBV3-2	TRBD1	TRBJ1-1	14	CASSQGQGVTEAFF	TGTGCCAGCAGCCAAGGACAGGGGGTCACTGAAGCTTTCTTT
-	TRBV29-1	TRBD1	TRBJ1-2	12	CSGGTANYGYTF	TGCAGCGGTGGGACAGCTAACTATGGCTACACCTTC
-	TRBV29-1	TRBD1	TRBJ1-1	14	CSSPGTGIHTEAFF	TGCAGCTCCCCCGGGACAGGGATCCACACTGAAGCTTTCTTT
-	TRBV6-1	TRBD1	TRBJ1-2	13	CASSDDRGYGYTF	TGTGCCAGCAGTGACGACAGGGGCTATGGCTACACCTTC
-	TRBV6-5	-	TRBJ1-1	14	CASSYGRVNTEAFF	TGTGCCAGCAGTTACGGCAGGGTGAACACTGAAGCTTTCTTT
few	TRBV25-1	-	TRBJ2-1	14	CASSRSRHYNEQFF	TGTGCCAGCAGTCGGTCCAGACACTACAATGAGCAGTTCTTC
once	TRBV6-2/TRBV6-3	-	TRBJ2-3	14	CASSLQGLADTQYF	TGTGCCAGCAGCCTCCAGGGATTAGCAGATACGCAGTATTTT
-	TRBV7-2	-	TRBJ2-7	15	CASSLVPDVSYEQYF	TGTGCCAGCAGCTTAGTTCCAGATGTATCCTACGAGCAGTACTTC
-	TRBV2	TRBD2	TRBJ2-3	14	CASRIAGGRDMQYF	TGTGCCAGCAGAATAGCGGGGGGGCGGGATATGCAGTATTTT
-	TRBV5-1	-	TRBJ2-7	13	CASSRRDSYEQYF	TGCGCCAGCAGCCGGAGAGACTCCTACGAGCAGTACTTC
-	TRBV15	TRBD1	TRBJ1-2	14	CATSPTGQGYGYTF	TGTGCCACCAGCCCTACTGGACAGGGGTATGGCTACACCTTC
-	TRBV5-5	TRBD1	TRBJ1-5	14	CASSRTGGNQPQHF	TGTGCCAGCAGCCGGACAGGGGGCAATCAGCCCCAGCATTTT
-	TRBV11-2	TRBD1	TRBJ1-5	13	CASSADRDQPQHF	TGTGCCAGCAGCGCCGACAGGGATCAGCCCCAGCATTTT
-	TRBV11-3	TRBD2	TRBJ2-1	17	CASRTPSGRARGNEQFF	TGTGCCAGCAGGACCCCTAGCGGGAGGGCCAGGGGGAATGAGCAGTTCTTC
few	TRBV27	-	TRBJ2-1	14	CASSLLWTPMEQFF	TGTGCCAGCAGCCTCCTCTGGACTCCTATGGAGCAGTTCTTC
-	TRBV11-3	TRBD1	TRBJ2-5	15	CASSSRQGIEETQYF	TGTGCCAGCAGCTCAAGACAGGGGATAGAAGAGACCCAGTACTTC
-	TRBV13	TRBD1	TRBJ2-5	16	CASSLEGTGDQETQYF	TGTGCCAGCAGCTTAGAAGGGACAGGGGACCAAGAGACCCAGTACTTC
-	TRBV4-2	-	TRBJ1-1	13	CASSRGDDTEAFF	TGTGCCAGCAGCCGCGGGGATGACACTGAAGCTTTCTTT